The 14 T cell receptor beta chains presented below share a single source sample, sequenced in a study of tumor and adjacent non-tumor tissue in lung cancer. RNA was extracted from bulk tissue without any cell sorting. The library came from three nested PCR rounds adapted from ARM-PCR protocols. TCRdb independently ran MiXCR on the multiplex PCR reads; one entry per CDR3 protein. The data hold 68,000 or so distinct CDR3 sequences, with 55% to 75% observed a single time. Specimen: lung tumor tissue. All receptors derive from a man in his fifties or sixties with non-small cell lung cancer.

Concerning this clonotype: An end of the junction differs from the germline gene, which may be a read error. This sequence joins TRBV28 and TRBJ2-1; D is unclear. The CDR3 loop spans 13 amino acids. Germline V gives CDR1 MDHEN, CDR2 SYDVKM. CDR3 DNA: TGTGCCAGCAGTTTATTTAGCTACAAAGAGCAATTCTTC. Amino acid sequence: CASSLFSYKEQFF.

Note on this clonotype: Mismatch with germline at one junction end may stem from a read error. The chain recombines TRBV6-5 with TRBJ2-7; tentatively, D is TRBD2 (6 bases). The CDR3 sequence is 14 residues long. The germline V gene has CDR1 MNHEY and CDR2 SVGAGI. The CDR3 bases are TGCACTAGCAGTAAAAAGGGCGGCTCCCACGAGCAGTACTTC. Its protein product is CTSSKKGGSHEQYF.

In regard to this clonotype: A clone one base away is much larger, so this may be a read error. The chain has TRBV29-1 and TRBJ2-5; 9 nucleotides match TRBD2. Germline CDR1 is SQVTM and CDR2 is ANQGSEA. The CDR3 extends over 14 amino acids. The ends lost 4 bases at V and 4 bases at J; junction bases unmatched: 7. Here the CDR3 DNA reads TGCAGCGTTGTTGGTAGCGGGGGTCGAGAGACCCAGTACTTC. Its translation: CSVVGSGGRETQYF.

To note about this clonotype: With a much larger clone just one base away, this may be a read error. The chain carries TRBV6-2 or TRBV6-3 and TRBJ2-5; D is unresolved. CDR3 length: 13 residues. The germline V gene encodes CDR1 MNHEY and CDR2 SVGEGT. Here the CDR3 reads CTSSRLMRETQYF. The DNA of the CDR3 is TGTACCAGCAGCCGCCTGATGAGGGAGACCCAGTACTTC.

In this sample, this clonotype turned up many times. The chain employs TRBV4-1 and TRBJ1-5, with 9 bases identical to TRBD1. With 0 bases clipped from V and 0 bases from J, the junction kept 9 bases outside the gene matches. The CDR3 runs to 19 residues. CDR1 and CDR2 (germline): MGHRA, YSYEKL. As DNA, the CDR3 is TGCGCCAGCAGCCAAGATAACAGGGGGCTGACTCATAGCAATCAGCCCCAGCATTTT. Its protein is CASSQDNRGLTHSNQPQHF.

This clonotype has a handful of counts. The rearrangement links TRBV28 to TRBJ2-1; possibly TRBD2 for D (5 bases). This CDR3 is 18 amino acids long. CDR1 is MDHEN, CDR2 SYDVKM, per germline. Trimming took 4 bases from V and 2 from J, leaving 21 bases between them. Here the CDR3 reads CASSSPILGRGAYNEQFF. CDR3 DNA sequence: TGTGCCAGCAGTTCCCCCATACTAGGTCGTGGGGCCTACAATGAGCAGTTCTTC.

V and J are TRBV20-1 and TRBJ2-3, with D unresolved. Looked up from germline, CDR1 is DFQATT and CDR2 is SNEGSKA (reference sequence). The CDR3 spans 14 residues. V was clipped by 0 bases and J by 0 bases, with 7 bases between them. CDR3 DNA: TGCAGTGCTAGAGATCCGCATAGCACAGATACGCAGTATTTT. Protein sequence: CSARDPHSTDTQYF.

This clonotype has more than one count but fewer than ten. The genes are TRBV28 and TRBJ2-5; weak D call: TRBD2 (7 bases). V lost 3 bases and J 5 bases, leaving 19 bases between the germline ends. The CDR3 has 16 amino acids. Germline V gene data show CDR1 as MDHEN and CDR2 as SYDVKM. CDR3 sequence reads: CASSFGGRGAGETQYF. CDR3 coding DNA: TGTGCCAGCAGTTTCGGGGGGCGCGGTGCCGGGGAGACCCAGTACTTC.

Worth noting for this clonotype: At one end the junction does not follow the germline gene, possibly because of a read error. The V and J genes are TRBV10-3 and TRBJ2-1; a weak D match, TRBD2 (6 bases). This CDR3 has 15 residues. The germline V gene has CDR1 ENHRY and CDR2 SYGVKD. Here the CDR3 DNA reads TGTGCCATCAGCGAGACTATCGGGAGTTTAAATGAGCGGTTCTTC. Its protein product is CAISETIGSLNERFF.

The CDR3 DNA reads TGTGCCAGCAGTGTCGAGCGCGCGATCACCCAGTACTTC. Its protein is CASSVERAITQYF. The chain uses TRBV2 and TRBJ2-5; D gene unclear. This CDR3 comprises 13 residues. Germline CDR1 is SNHLY and CDR2 is FYNNEI. V dropped 4 bases and J dropped 8 bases, with 14 bases sitting between them.

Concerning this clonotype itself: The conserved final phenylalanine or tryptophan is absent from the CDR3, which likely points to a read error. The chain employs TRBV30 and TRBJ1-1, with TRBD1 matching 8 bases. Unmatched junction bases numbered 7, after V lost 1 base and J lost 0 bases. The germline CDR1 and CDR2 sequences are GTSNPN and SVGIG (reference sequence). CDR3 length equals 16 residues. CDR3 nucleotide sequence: TGTGCCTGGAGTGGGGGGGTGACAGGGGTGAACACTGAAGCTTTCTTA. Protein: CAWSGGVTGVNTEAFL.

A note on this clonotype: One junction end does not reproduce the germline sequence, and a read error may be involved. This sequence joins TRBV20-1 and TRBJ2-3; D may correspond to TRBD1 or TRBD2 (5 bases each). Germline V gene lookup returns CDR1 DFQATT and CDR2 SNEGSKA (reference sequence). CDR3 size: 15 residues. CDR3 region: CNARDPRDPRDTQYF. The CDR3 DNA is TGCAATGCTAGAGATCCCAGGGACCCACGGGATACGCAGTATTTT.

In DNA, the CDR3 is TGTGCCAGCAGTTCCACAATACTGTCACCCCTCCACTTT. Translation: CASSSTILSPLHF. The V gene is TRBV28, the J gene TRBJ1-6; D call uncertain. The CDR3 contains 13 residues. The ends were cut back, 4 bases at V and 10 bases at J, with 11 bases in the middle. In germline, CDR1 is MDHEN, CDR2 SYDVKM.

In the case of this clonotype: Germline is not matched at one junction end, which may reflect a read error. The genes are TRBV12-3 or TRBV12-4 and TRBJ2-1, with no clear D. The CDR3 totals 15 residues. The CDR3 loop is CANSPQRLSYNEQFF. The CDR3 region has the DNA TGCGCCAACAGTCCCCAGCGACTCTCCTACAATGAGCAGTTCTTC.